A single sample gave rise to the 28 T cell receptor beta chains below, sequenced in a study of T cell responses to AZD1222 COVID-19 vaccine. Assay: immunoSEQ multiplex PCR; the TCRdb copy retains only in-frame clones and omits some. Among roughly 81,000 clones, roughly 88% were seen once, and the ten largest hold approximately 15%. The sample was peripheral blood, taken on day 0 of AZD1222 vaccination. The receptor set was obtained from an adult in good health.

The J gene is TRBJ2-5, the V gene TRBV18, with 10 bases that match TRBD1. CDR1 is KGHSH and CDR2 is LQKENI in the germline V gene. CDR3 size: 17 residues. Trimming at V came to 1 base and at J to 1 base, leaving 6 bases not matched to a gene. As DNA, the CDR3 is TGTGCCAGCTCACCACAGAGGACAGGGGGTGGCCAAGAGACCCAGTACTTC. Translating it yields CASSPQRTGGGQETQYF.

The rearrangement links TRBV5-1 to TRBJ1-1, with D uncertain. Germline CDR1 is SGHRS and CDR2 is YFSETQ. This CDR3 spans 13 amino acids. The V end was cut by 5 bases, the J end by 1 base, with 9 bases between. CDR3 region: CASRRTENTEAFF. The DNA for the CDR3 is TGCGCCAGCAGGAGGACGGAGAACACTGAAGCTTTCTTT.

The CDR3 spells CASSPSGQLNYGYTF. CDR3 nucleotide sequence: TGTGCCAGCTCACCTTCCGGACAGTTAAACTATGGCTACACCTTC. This chain uses TRBV18 with TRBJ1-2; D possibly corresponds to TRBD1 (6 bases). CDR3 length: 15 amino acids. Looked up from germline, CDR1 is KGHSH and CDR2 is LQKENI. V lost 3 bases, J lost 2 bases, and 13 bases lay in between.

The chain joins TRBV28 to TRBJ2-7; 11 nucleotides match TRBD1. Germline V CDR1 and CDR2: MDHEN, SYDVKM. The V gene end was trimmed by 6 bases and the J gene end by 6 bases; junction bases not matched to a gene: 4. The CDR3 loop spans 13 amino acids. CDR3 amino acids: CASSPGQGGEQYF. The CDR3 nucleotides read TGTGCCAGCAGCCCGGGACAGGGGGGCGAGCAGTACTTC.

This chain uses TRBV9 with TRBJ2-7; TRBD2 might be the D (7 bases). CDR1 and CDR2 from the germline V gene are SGDLS and YYNGEE. Trimming removed 6 bases from V and 8 bases from J, with 24 bases in between. The CDR3 covers 15 residues. The CDR3 nucleotides are TGTGCCAGCACCAAGCAGGTCGGGGGGCCGGGGAAGCAGTACTTC. It yields the protein CASTKQVGGPGKQYF.

J is TRBJ2-3 and V is TRBV6-5, with D possibly matching TRBD1 (6 bases). V lost 0 bases to trimming and J lost 5 bases, with 12 bases between them. The CDR3 runs 15 residues. The germline V gene has CDR1 MNHEY and CDR2 SVGAGI. The CDR3 here is CASSYSFRGVDTQYF. CDR3 sequence (DNA): TGTGCCAGCAGTTACTCGTTCAGGGGCGTAGATACGCAGTATTTT.

V and J are TRBV19 and TRBJ2-7; unclear D gene. CDR1 is LNHDA, CDR2 SQIVND, per germline (reference sequence). The CDR3 is 14 amino acids. Trimming pared 3 bases from V and 2 bases from J, leaving 11 bases between. CDR3 sequence: CASSIRGSPYEQYF. As DNA, the CDR3 is TGTGCCAGTAGTATCCGCGGCAGCCCCTACGAGCAGTACTTC. Variable domain in full (rest from reference TRBV19 and TRBJ2-7): DGGITQSPKYLFRKEGQNVTLSCEQNLNHDAMYWYRQDPGQGLRLIYYSQIVNDFQKGDIAEGYSVSREKKESFPLTVTSAQKNPTAFYLCASSIRGSPYEQYFGPGTRLTVT.

The rearrangement links TRBV6-5 to TRBJ2-1, with 11 bases matching TRBD2. With 0 bases clipped from V and 9 bases from J, the junction kept 4 bases outside the gene matches. This CDR3 has 15 residues. In germline, CDR1 is MNHEY, CDR2 SVGAGI. In DNA form, the CDR3 reads TGTGCCAGCAGTTACTCGAAGACTAGCGGGATTGAGCAGTTCTTC. Residues: CASSYSKTSGIEQFF.

This clone was counted a few times. The chain employs TRBV5-1 and TRBJ1-3; D remains unclear. Trimming removed 4 bases at V and 0 bases at J, with 11 bases between. Germline loops: CDR1 SGHRS, CDR2 YFSETQ. The CDR3 contains 15 residues. The chain's CDR3 is CASSPSVSSGNTIYF. DNA of the CDR3: TGCGCCAGCAGCCCCTCGGTTAGCTCTGGAAACACCATATATTTT.

The genes are TRBV7-9 and TRBJ2-1; 7 positions match TRBD2. The V segment lost 2 bases and the J segment 8 bases; nucleotides outside the gene matches: 6. Germline assignment: CDR1 SEHNR and CDR2 FQNEAQ (reference sequence). The CDR3 is 14 amino acids. The CDR3 sequence: CASSLSGRGDEQFF. As DNA, the CDR3 is TGTGCCAGCAGCTTAAGTGGGAGGGGCGATGAGCAGTTCTTC. Looking up the rest from reference TRBV7-9 and TRBJ2-1 gives the full variable domain: DTGVSQNPRHKITKRGQNVTFRCDPISEHNRLYWYRQTLGQGPEFLTYFQNEAQLEKSRLLSDRFSAERPKGSFSTLEIQRTEQGDSAMYLCASSLSGRGDEQFFGPGTRLTVL.

The V gene is TRBV20-1, the J gene TRBJ2-1; 7 nucleotides match TRBD1. This CDR3 is built from 14 residues. CDR1 is DFQATT, CDR2 SNEGSKA, per germline (reference sequence). Trimming took 3 bases from V and 1 from J; bases not matched to a gene: 3. CDR3 in amino acids: CSASETGSYNEQFF. The CDR3 coding sequence is TGCAGTGCTAGTGAGACAGGGTCCTACAATGAGCAGTTCTTC.

This clone was seen once. The rearrangement uses TRBV11-3 and TRBJ2-1; TRBD2 matches at 13 bases. The CDR3 loop spans 16 amino acids. The ends lost 5 bases at V and 4 bases at J; junction bases unmatched: 5. Germline V gives CDR1 SGHNT, CDR2 YENEEA. The DNA for the CDR3 is TGTGCCAGCAGCCCGGGACTAGCGGGAATTTACAATGAGCAGTTCTTC. Its protein is CASSPGLAGIYNEQFF.

This sequence joins TRBV27 and TRBJ2-7, with 13 nucleotides matching TRBD2. Unmatched junction bases numbered 24, after V lost 6 bases and J lost 4 bases. Germline-derived CDR1 and CDR2 are MNHEY and SMNVEV (reference sequence). CDR3 length equals 21 residues. The CDR3 DNA reads as TGTGCCAGCAGAAGATTATTCGACACCGGGACTAGCGGGACGGGGCAGTACGAGCAGTACTTC. Amino acid sequence: CASRRLFDTGTSGTGQYEQYF.

The gene calls are TRBV19 and TRBJ2-5; the match to TRBD1 covers 8 bases. Germline V gene sequence: CDR1 LNHDA, CDR2 SQIVND (reference sequence). Trimming removed 5 bases from V and 5 bases from J; junction bases left unmatched: 7. This CDR3 is built from 14 residues. CDR3 sequence (DNA): TGTGCCAGTAGTGGGAGACAGGGGATGGAGACCCAGTACTTC. It codes for CASSGRQGMETQYF.

This clone occurred once. The CDR3 bases are TGCGCCAGCAGCTTGGCGGCGGGTCGGGTCACAGATACGCAGTATTTT. It encodes CASSLAAGRVTDTQYF. This sequence joins TRBV5-1 and TRBJ2-3; D is perhaps TRBD2 (5 bases). CDR3 length: 16 residues. The germline gives CDR1 SGHRS, CDR2 YFSETQ. Trimming removed 0 bases at V and 2 bases at J, with 13 bases between.

The V gene is TRBV12-5, the J gene TRBJ2-1; TRBD2 agrees at 11 bases. J gave up 10 bases and V 0 bases, and 11 bases lay outside the gene matches. Germline CDR1 and CDR2: LGHNT and FRNRAP. This CDR3 is built from 17 residues. The CDR3 sequence is CASGLVRIAGGSGEQFF. The CDR3, as DNA: TGTGCTAGTGGTTTGGTAAGGATAGCGGGAGGGTCTGGAGAGCAGTTCTTC.

CDR3 in amino acids: CASSLAGAGGRDEQYF. As DNA, the CDR3 is TGCGCCAGCAGCTTGGCCGGGGCAGGGGGCCGGGACGAGCAGTACTTC. V is TRBV5-1 and J is TRBJ2-7; 8 bases align to TRBD1. CDR1 SGHRS and CDR2 YFSETQ come from the germline V gene. The CDR3 spans 16 residues. V was pared by 0 bases and J by 5 bases, with 10 bases of the junction left unmatched.

The V gene is TRBV3-1 (or the pseudogene TRBV3-2), the J gene TRBJ2-5; 8 bases agree with TRBD2. Germline V lookup: CDR1 LGHDT, CDR2 YNNKEL (reference sequence). J lost 2 bases, V lost 7 bases, and 3 bases had no gene match. The CDR3 is 13 amino acids. The CDR3 region has the DNA TGTGCCAGCAAGGTAGCGGGGCAAGAGACCCAGTACTTC. Translated: CASKVAGQETQYF.

This chain joins TRBV7-9 and TRBJ2-7; the D is unclear. Trimming pared 1 base from V and 6 bases from J, leaving 4 bases between. The CDR3 consists of 11 residues. From germline, CDR1 is SEHNR and CDR2 FQNEAQ (reference sequence). CDR3 DNA: TGTGCCAGCAGCTTAGGACCCGAGCAGTACTTC. This encodes CASSLGPEQYF.

The chain combines TRBV2 with TRBJ1-2; weak D call: TRBD1 (6 bases). Trimming shortened V by 9 bases and J by 1 base, and 18 bases separated the two germline ends. Per the germline V gene, CDR1 is SNHLY and CDR2 is FYNNEI. The CDR3 loop spans 15 amino acids. The CDR3 nucleotides read TGTGCCAGGTCCTTTCCACAGGGAAGTAACTATGGCTACACCTTC. Its translation: CARSFPQGSNYGYTF.

V gene TRBV3-1 (or the pseudogene TRBV3-2) combines with J gene TRBJ2-3; 10 bases align to TRBD2. This CDR3 contains 17 residues. Trimming removed 0 bases from V and 5 bases from J; junction bases left unmatched: 8. CDR1 is LGHDT and CDR2 is YNNKEL in the germline V gene (reference sequence). CDR3 nucleotides: TGTGCCAGCAGCCAAGATTCCCTAGCGGGAGCCCAAGATACGCAGTATTTT. Its translation is CASSQDSLAGAQDTQYF.

This chain uses TRBV12-3 or TRBV12-4 with TRBJ1-5; D is undetermined. This CDR3 comprises 13 residues. The ends were cut back, 5 bases at V and 9 bases at J, with 14 bases in the middle. CDR3 loop: CASSANNGVPQHF. CDR3 coding DNA: TGTGCCAGCAGTGCGAACAACGGGGTGCCCCAGCATTTT.

This clone came up a few times. The chain has TRBV3-1 (or the pseudogene TRBV3-2) and TRBJ2-5; the D is unclear. The V and J ends lost 0 bases and 7 bases respectively, with 12 bases between them. The CDR3 totals 14 residues. Germline CDR1 reads LGHDT; CDR2 reads YNNKEL (reference sequence). The CDR3 sequence is CASSQDEVARTQYF. The CDR3 region has the DNA TGTGCCAGCAGCCAAGATGAGGTCGCGAGGACCCAGTACTTC.

The gene calls are TRBV27 and TRBJ1-4; D might be TRBD1 (5 bases). Trimming cost V 4 bases and J 3 bases, with 9 bases left between them. CDR3 length equals 14 residues. CDR1 MNHEY and CDR2 SMNVEV come from the germline V gene (reference sequence). The CDR3 reads CASSYGGSNEKLFF. DNA for the CDR3: TGTGCCAGCAGTTATGGGGGGTCTAATGAAAAACTGTTTTTT.

The V gene is TRBV28, the J gene TRBJ1-3, with a weak D call TRBD1 (6 bases). The germline V gene encodes CDR1 MDHEN and CDR2 SYDVKM. The CDR3 contains 14 residues. The V and J ends lost 1 base and 7 bases respectively, with 11 bases between them. The CDR3, as DNA: TGTGCCAGCAGTTTATCCGGACAGACCAACACCATATATTTT. Translation: CASSLSGQTNTIYF.

This clone has just a few counts. J is TRBJ2-7 and V is TRBV5-6, with 8 bases identical to TRBD1. The ends lost 1 base at V and 6 bases at J; junction bases unmatched: 9. The germline V gene encodes CDR1 SGHDT and CDR2 YYEEEE. The CDR3 sequence is 15 residues long. CDR3 sequence reads: CASSLLSGGLLEQYF. DNA for the CDR3: TGTGCCAGCAGCTTGCTTTCAGGGGGCTTACTCGAGCAGTACTTC.

The V gene is TRBV9, the J gene TRBJ1-3, with 9 bases that match TRBD1. This CDR3 has 16 amino acids. With 2 bases clipped from V and 3 bases from J, the junction kept 6 bases outside the gene matches. CDR1 is SGDLS and CDR2 is YYNGEE in the germline V gene. This CDR3 reads CASSVGTGNLGNTIYF. The DNA of the CDR3 is TGTGCCAGCAGCGTGGGGACAGGGAATCTTGGAAACACCATATATTTT. The full variable domain, in which reference TRBV9 and TRBJ1-3 provide the parts outside the CDR3, is DSGVTQTPKHLITATGQRVTLRCSPRSGDLSVYWYQQSLDQGLQFLIQYYNGEERAKGNILERFSAQQFPDLHSELNLSSLELGDSALYFCASSVGTGNLGNTIYFGEGSWLTVV.

V usage is TRBV9 and J usage is TRBJ2-1; 9 bases map to TRBD2. Germline V lookup: CDR1 SGDLS, CDR2 YYNGEE. The V gene end was trimmed by 0 bases and the J gene end by 8 bases; junction bases not matched to a gene: 9. The length of the CDR3 is 16 residues. CDR3 sequence: CASSVADSGSFHEQFF. CDR3 in DNA: TGTGCCAGCAGCGTAGCGGATAGCGGGAGTTTCCATGAGCAGTTCTTC.